These 3 T cell receptor beta chains originate from one sample sequenced in a study of Graves' ophthalmopathy and Graves' hyperthyroidism. Amplified material comprised TCR beta CDR3 regions derived from RNA transcripts. A first-round RT-PCR used HTBI primers, followed by a second-round multiplex PCR. TCRdb analysed the multiplex PCR reads with MiXCR anew, one entry per CDR3 protein. The table has hundreds of thousands of distinct CDR3 sequences, approximately 21% seen once. The sequencing input was peripheral blood. The receptors were sampled from a woman between 18 and 30 years old with stable Graves' hyperthyroidism. Some clones in this sample may be carry-over from other donors' samples.

Concerning this clonotype: The junction and the germline gene differ at one end; a read error may be behind it. The chain joins TRBV10-3 to TRBJ1-1, with D tentatively TRBD1 (5 bases). The CDR3 covers 14 residues. Per germline, CDR1 ENHRY and CDR2 SYGVKD. CDR3 sequence reads: CSISERGPNTEAFF. In DNA, the CDR3 is TGTTCCATCAGTGAAAGGGGCCCGAACACTGAAGCTTTCTTT.

In this sample, this clonotype turned up many times. The chain employs TRBV7-9 and TRBJ2-5, with 7 positions matching TRBD1. This CDR3 region has 12 residues. V lost 5 bases, J lost 7 bases, and 4 bases stayed unmatched. The V gene's germline CDR1 is SEHNR and CDR2 FQNEAQ (reference sequence). DNA of the CDR3: TGTGCCAGCAGCCGACAGGGCGGGACCCAGTACTTC. Translated, it gives CASSRQGGTQYF.

This clonotype was observed many times. The chain carries TRBV5-6 and TRBJ1-1, with D possibly being TRBD1 (6 bases). Germline loops: CDR1 SGHDT, CDR2 YYEEEE. Trimming took 1 base from V and 7 from J, leaving 17 bases between them. The length of the CDR3 is 15 residues. The CDR3 coding sequence is TGTGCCAGCAGCTTGATCAGCACAGGGCGGGATGAAGCTTTCTTT. Encoded protein: CASSLISTGRDEAFF.